This TCR beta chain is from a study of T cell responses to AZD1222 COVID-19 vaccine. The assay was immunoSEQ multiplex PCR, and TCRdb's table has in-frame clones only and misses some. This sample carries some 91,000 clones, about 89% of them seen once, and the ten largest clones take 2.4%. Points on this clone: Its antigen is unidentified.

Germline V gene sequence: CDR1 MRHNA, CDR2 SNTAGT. The CDR3 is 15 amino acids. V lost 4 bases to trimming and J lost 5 bases; unmatched junction nucleotides: 9. Study-wide points: Most donors were white British, females outnumbered males, and clonal diversity was possibly underestimated. CD4 TCRs linked to vaccination spanned spike, dominating at 160-218 and 743-854. Receipt of two AZD1222 doses was followed by a rise in Spike-specific TCR breadth and depth.

The TCR comes from an adult in good health. The starting material was peripheral blood, obtained on day 0 of AZD1222 vaccination. The chain has TRBV6-4 and TRBJ1-1; TRBD1 matches at 8 bases. Written as DNA, the CDR3 is TGTGCCAGCAGTGCGATAAACAGGGGGAATACTGAAGCTTTCTTT. Translated: CASSAINRGNTEAFF.